The text below deals with one T cell receptor (beta chain). This CDR3 has 15 residues. V gave up 4 bases and J gave up 2 bases, with 15 bases separating them. Germline values: CDR1 MGHRA, CDR2 YSYEKL. This sample was taken from a study of cytomegalovirus exposure and HLA in healthy donors. This PCR relied on a set of 60 Vbeta primers and 13 Jbeta primers. Some clones are missing from TCRdb's copy, which holds only in-frame ones; the method was immunoSEQ multiplex PCR. The table includes around 200,000 clones, 70% to 80% detected once. Donors had nominal health at sampling but likely had unrecorded immune exposures.

The rearrangement joins TRBV4-1 to TRBJ2-7; possibly TRBD2 for D (6 bases). Sequencing was done on a sample of PBMCs. This clonotype was obtained from a man in his forties in good health and CMV-seronegative. The CDR3 region is CASSLGAGTTYEQYF. The CDR3 DNA reads as TGCGCCAGCAGCCTCGGGGCGGGAACTACCTACGAGCAGTACTTC.